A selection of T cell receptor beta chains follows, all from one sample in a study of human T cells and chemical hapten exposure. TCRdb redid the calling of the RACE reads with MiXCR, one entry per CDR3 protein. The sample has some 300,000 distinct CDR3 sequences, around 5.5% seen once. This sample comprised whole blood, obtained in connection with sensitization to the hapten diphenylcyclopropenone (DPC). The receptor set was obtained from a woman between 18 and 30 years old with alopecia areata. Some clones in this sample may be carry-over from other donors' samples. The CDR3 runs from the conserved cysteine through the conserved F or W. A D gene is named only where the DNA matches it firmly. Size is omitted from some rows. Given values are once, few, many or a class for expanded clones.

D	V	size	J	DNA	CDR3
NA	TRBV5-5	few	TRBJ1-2	TGTGCCAGCAGCTTGGCCCCCCCCGCGAACTATGGCTACACCTTC	CASSLAPPANYGYTF
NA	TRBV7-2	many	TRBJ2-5	TGTGCCAGCAGCCTCCAACACCGGGACACCCAGTACTTC	CASSLQHRDTQYF
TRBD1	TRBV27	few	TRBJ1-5	TGTGCCAGCAGTTATACAGGGGCCCTTGGGCAGCCCCAGCATTTT	CASSYTGALGQPQHF
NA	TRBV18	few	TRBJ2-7	TGTGCCAGCTCACCACCGTCCCGCGAGCAGTACTTC	CASSPPSREQYF
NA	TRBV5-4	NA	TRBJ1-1	TGTGCCAGCAGCTTGGACAGGACTGAAGCTTTCTTT	CASSLDRTEAFF
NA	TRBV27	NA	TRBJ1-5	TGTGCCAGCAAAAAGGGAAATCAGCCCCAGCATTTT	CASKKGNQPQHF
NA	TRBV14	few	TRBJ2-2	TGTGCCAGCAGCCAAGTACCCTACACCGGGGAGCTGTTTTTT	CASSQVPYTGELFF
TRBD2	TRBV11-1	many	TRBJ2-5	TGTGCCAGCAGCTTGAACGGACTAGCGAACGCCCAGTACTTC	CASSLNGLANAQYF
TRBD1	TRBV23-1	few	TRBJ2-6	TGCGCCAGCAGTCTCCCGGGACAGAGGGGTAACGTCCTGACTTTC	CASSLPGQRGNVLTF
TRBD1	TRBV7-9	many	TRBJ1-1	TGTGCCAGCAGCCGGACAGGGAGTAACACTGAAGCTTTCTTT	CASSRTGSNTEAFF
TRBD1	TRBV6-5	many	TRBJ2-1	TGTGCCAGCAGTTACCGAGGGGGCCGATCGGTCTTC	CASSYRGGRSVF
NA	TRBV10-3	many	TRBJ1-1	TGTGCCATCAGTGAGTCCCCCAAGACACTGAGAGGGGACACTGAAGCTTTCTTT	CAISESPKTLRGDTEAFF
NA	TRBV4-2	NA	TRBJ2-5	TGTGCCAGCAGCCAAGATTTAGGACACAAAGGGGAGACCCAGTACTTC	CASSQDLGHKGETQYF
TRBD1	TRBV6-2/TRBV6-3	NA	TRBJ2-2	TGTGCCAGCAGAAAGACAGGGTTCACCGGGGAGCTGTTTTTT	CASRKTGFTGELFF
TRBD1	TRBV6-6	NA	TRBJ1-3	TGTGCCAGCAGGGAGACAGGGACCGGAAACACCATATATTTT	CASRETGTGNTIYF
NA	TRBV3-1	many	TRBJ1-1	TGTGCCAGCAGCCTAGGCAATCGGGGCACTGAAGCTTTCTTT	CASSLGNRGTEAFF
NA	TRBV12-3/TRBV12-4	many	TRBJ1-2	TGTGCCAGCAGTTTGATGGGACTGTTCTATGGCTACACCTTC	CASSLMGLFYGYTF
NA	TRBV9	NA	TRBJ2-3	TGTGCCAGCAGCGTAGTGACAGGTAGTCGGGGATTTAACACAGATACGCAGTATTTT	CASSVVTGSRGFNTDTQYF
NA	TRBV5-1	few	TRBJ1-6	TGCGCCAGCAGCTTGGTAGTAGATTCACCCCTCCACTTT	CASSLVVDSPLHF
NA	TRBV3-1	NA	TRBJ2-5	TGTGCCAGCAGCCAAGGGTCGCCTGAGTGGCAGCAAGAGACCCAGTACTTC	CASSQGSPEWQQETQYF
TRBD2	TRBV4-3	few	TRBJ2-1	TGCGCCAGCAGCCTGAACCTAGCGGGGCCGATTTACAATGAGCAGTTCTTC	CASSLNLAGPIYNEQFF
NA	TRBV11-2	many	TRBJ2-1	TGTGCCAGCAGTTCCGTAGCGGAATCGTACAATGAGCAGTTCTTC	CASSSVAESYNEQFF
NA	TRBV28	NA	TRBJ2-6	TGTGCCAGCAGAGTAAACAGGTACCCCGGGGCCAACGTCCTGACTTTC	CASRVNRYPGANVLTF
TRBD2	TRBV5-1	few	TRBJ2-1	TGCGCCAGCAGCCTCTCCCGCGGGGGGGCATCAAACTCCTACAATGAGCAGTTCTTC	CASSLSRGGASNSYNEQFF
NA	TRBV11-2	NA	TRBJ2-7	TGTGCCAGCAGCTTAGGCGGGGGCCGCTACGAGCAGTACTTC	CASSLGGGRYEQYF